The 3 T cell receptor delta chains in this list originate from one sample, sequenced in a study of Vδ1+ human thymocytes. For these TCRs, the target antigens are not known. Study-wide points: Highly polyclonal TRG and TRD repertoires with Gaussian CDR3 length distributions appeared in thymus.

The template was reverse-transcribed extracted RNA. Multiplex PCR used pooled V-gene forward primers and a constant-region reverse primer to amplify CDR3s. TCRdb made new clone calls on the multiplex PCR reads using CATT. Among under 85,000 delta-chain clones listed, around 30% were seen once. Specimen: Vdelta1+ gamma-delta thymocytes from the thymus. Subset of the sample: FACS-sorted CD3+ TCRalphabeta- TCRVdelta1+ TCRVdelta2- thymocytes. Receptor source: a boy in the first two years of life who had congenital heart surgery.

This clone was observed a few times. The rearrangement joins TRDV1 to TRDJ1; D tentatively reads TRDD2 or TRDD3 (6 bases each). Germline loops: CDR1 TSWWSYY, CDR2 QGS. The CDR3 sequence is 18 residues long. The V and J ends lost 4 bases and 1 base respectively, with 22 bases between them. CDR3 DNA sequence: TGTGCTCTTGGGGGCAAGCCTCCTACGGAACTGGGCACCGATAAACTCATCTTT. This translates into CALGGKPPTELGTDKLIF.

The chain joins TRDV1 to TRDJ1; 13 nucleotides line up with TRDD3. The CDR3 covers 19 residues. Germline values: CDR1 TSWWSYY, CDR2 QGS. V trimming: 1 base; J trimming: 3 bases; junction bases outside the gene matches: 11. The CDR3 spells CALGEPATYWGIRADKLIF. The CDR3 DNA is TGTGCTCTTGGGGAACCCGCGACGTACTGGGGGATACGCGCCGATAAACTCATCTTT.

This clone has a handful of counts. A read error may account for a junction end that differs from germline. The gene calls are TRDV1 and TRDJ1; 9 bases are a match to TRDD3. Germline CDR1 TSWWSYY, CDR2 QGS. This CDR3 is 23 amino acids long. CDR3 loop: CALGEFHRTGGRRPPGGTDILIF. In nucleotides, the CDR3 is TGTGCTCTTGGGGAATTCCACCGTACTGGGGGACGGCGCCCCCCGGGGGGCACCGATATACTCATCTTT.